This TCR beta chain was identified in a study of blood T cells in healthy people across ages. Study observations and caveats: Higher diversity and more naive CD4+ cells were features of long-lived donors, compared to aged donors. The recorded TCR beta diversity per million T cells decreased in a roughly linear manner with age.

Germline V gene data show CDR1 as SQVTM and CDR2 as ANQGSEA. This CDR3 is built from 15 residues. Trimming took 4 bases from V and 2 from J, leaving 15 bases between them. Next came a second PCR, run for about 6 to 12 cycles, which used a sample-barcoded 5' primer along with a J-beta primer mix. Each CDR3 protein gets one entry after TCRdb re-called the 5' RACE reads with MiXCR. The sample has more than 1,000,000 distinct CDR3 sequences, almost 25% seen once. With regard to this clonotype: The antigen is undetermined.

The same sample was also studied in work on T cells of mothers and their children. In that study: A few healthy Caucasian mothers gave samples, and so did their six children. A slight, non-significant increase in overlap was found for related mother-child pairs relative to unrelated pairs.

The clonotype was recovered from a girl aged 2 to 9 in good health. Specimen: blood. J is TRBJ2-1 and V is TRBV29-1; D unresolved. The CDR3 bases are TGCAGCGTTGTCTTTGTTCTGCTCCCCTACAATGAGCAGTTCTTC. It encodes CSVVFVLLPYNEQFF.